Each of the 2 T cell receptor beta chains below was sequenced from the same sample in a study of OX40 agonist ivuxolimab in advanced cancers. Some clones are missing from TCRdb's copy, which holds only in-frame ones; the method was immunoSEQ multiplex PCR. This sample has over 35,000 clones, with roughly nine tenths found just once. The input for sequencing was CD4+ or CD8+ T cells sorted from blood, taken in a trial of the OX40 agonist ivuxolimab. These receptors all come from an adult with an advanced solid tumor such as melanoma, head and neck, liver or kidney cancer.

V usage is TRBV11-3 and J usage is TRBJ2-1; 11 bases map to TRBD2. CDR3 length: 13 amino acids. Germline V gives CDR1 SGHNT, CDR2 YENEEA. V shed 4 bases and J 9 bases; nucleotides not matched to a gene: 2. The CDR3 coding sequence is TGTGCCAGCAGCTCAGGACTAGCGGGTGAGCAGTTCTTC. It encodes CASSSGLAGEQFF. The full variable domain, rest sourced from reference TRBV11-3 and TRBJ2-1, is EAGVVQSPRYKIIEKKQPVAFWCNPISGHNTLYWYLQNLGQGPELLIRYENEEAVDDSQLPKDRFSAERLKGVDSTLKIQPAELGDSAVYLCASSSGLAGEQFFGPGTRLTVL.

The chain combines TRBV11-2 with TRBJ2-4; the match to TRBD1 covers 8 bases. This CDR3 region has 16 residues. With V trimmed by 4 bases and J by 0 bases, 5 bases remained unmatched. Germline V gene data show CDR1 as SGHAT and CDR2 as FQNNGV. The CDR3 is CASSSQGAGAKNIQYF. The CDR3, as DNA: TGTGCCAGCAGCTCCCAGGGGGCCGGAGCCAAAAACATTCAGTACTTC.